The 2 T cell receptor beta chains given below trace back to one sample, sequenced in a study of cytomegalovirus exposure and HLA in healthy donors. 60 Vbeta and 13 Jbeta primers were used in PCR. Profiling relied on immunoSEQ multiplex PCR, and the TCRdb table lists in-frame clones only, not all of them. Of 140,000 to 150,000 clones in the sample, over 60% were seen once. Sequencing used PBMCs. These receptors came from a man in his forties in good health and CMV-seronegative.

The chain uses TRBV7-9 and TRBJ1-1, with D unclear. The germline V gene has CDR1 SEHNR and CDR2 FQNEAQ (reference sequence). The CDR3 totals 12 residues. V shed 2 bases and J shed 4 bases, with 5 bases lying between them. The CDR3 nucleotides are TGTGCCAGCAGCTTATCCGGCACTGAAGCTTTCTTT. This gives the protein CASSLSGTEAFF.

V usage is TRBV6-5 and J usage is TRBJ1-2, with TRBD1 as a possible D gene (6 bases). The CDR3 is 15 residues long. In germline, CDR1 is MNHEY, CDR2 SVGAGI. V was shortened by 2 bases and J by 4 bases, with 14 bases between the two germline ends. The CDR3 sequence is CASSYGGGRGYGYTF. The CDR3 DNA sequence: TGTGCCAGCAGTTACGGCGGGGGGCGCGGCTATGGCTACACCTTC.